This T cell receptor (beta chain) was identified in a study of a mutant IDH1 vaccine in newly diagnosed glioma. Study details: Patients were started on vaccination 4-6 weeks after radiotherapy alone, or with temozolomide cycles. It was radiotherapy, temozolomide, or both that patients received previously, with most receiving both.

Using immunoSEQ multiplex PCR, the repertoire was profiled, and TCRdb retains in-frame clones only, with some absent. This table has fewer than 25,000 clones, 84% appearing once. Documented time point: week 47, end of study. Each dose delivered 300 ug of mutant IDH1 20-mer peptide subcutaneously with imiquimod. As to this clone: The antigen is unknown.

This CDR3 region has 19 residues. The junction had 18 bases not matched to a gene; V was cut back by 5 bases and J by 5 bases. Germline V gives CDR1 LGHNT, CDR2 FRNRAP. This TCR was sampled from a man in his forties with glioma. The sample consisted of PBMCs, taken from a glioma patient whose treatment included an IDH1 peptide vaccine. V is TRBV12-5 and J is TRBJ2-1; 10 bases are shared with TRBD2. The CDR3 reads CASGTKSAGGPQFHNEQFF. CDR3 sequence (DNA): TGTGCTAGTGGTACCAAGTCAGCGGGAGGGCCTCAATTTCACAATGAGCAGTTCTTC.